The clone carrying this T cell receptor (beta chain) has a single count. The data derive from a study of OX40 agonist ivuxolimab in advanced cancers. V lost 6 bases, J lost 3 bases, and 9 bases lay in between. The CDR3 is 11 amino acids. CDR1 is DFQATT and CDR2 is SNEGSKA in the germline V gene (reference sequence). Repertoires were generated with immunoSEQ multiplex PCR, while TCRdb's copy carries only in-frame clones and drops some. The sample consists of 45,000 to 60,000 clones, about 93% of them appearing once. This chain links TRBV20-1 with TRBJ2-7; D unclear. The sample in question was CD4+ or CD8+ T cells sorted from blood, obtained in a trial of the OX40 agonist ivuxolimab. The TCR comes from an adult with an advanced solid tumor such as melanoma, head and neck, liver or kidney cancer. CDR3: CSARLGYEQYF. The CDR3 DNA sequence: TGCAGTGCAAGGTTGGGCTACGAGCAGTACTTC.